This T cell receptor (beta chain) was sequenced for a study of blood T cell repertoires in COVID-19. Study-level information: Both acute and convalescent COVID-19 samples were obtained from the United States, Italy and Spain.

Method: immunoSEQ multiplex PCR; TCRdb's copy keeps in-frame clones and lacks some. The table has about 64,000 clones, more than 60% seen once. Material: peripheral blood. The source is a human donor in a cohort sampled during active COVID-19.

The CDR3 DNA follows: TGTGCCAGCAGCCCCAAGGCAGGGCAAAGGGGCTACACCTTC. This encodes CASSPKAGQRGYTF. The genes are TRBV7-2 and TRBJ1-2; D is perhaps TRBD1 (5 bases). Germline V gives CDR1 SGHTA, CDR2 FQGNSA. CDR3 length: 14 residues. V gave up 5 bases and J gave up 8 bases, with 18 bases separating them.